This T cell receptor beta chain was observed in a study of technical replicates of blood from a handful of donors. Method: immunoSEQ multiplex PCR; TCRdb's copy keeps in-frame clones and lacks some. The profile shows just over 15,000 clones, approximately 88% of them singletons. The J segment lost 6 bases and the V segment lost 6 bases, leaving 6 bases of the junction unmatched. The CDR3 runs 14 residues. The germline V gene encodes CDR1 LNHDA and CDR2 SQIVND (reference sequence). The genes are TRBV19 and TRBJ2-1, with 9 nucleotides matching TRBD2. This TCR came from a human donor in good health. Source material: PBMCs. CDR3 protein: CASRAGGASNEQFF. The CDR3 region has the DNA TGTGCCAGTAGAGCGGGAGGTGCTAGCAATGAGCAGTTCTTC.